This TCR beta chain is drawn from a study of blood T cells in healthy people across ages. Regarding the study as a whole: Roughly linearly, TCR beta diversity per million T cells fell as age increased.

V was pared by 7 bases and J by 5 bases, with 11 bases of the junction left unmatched. The CDR3 runs to 16 residues. Germline CDR1 and CDR2: MNHEY and SVGAGI. Healthy individuals of Caucasian origin from Russia, aged about 6 to 100, served as donors. For the second PCR, which ran for 7 to 11 cycles, a sample-barcoded 5' primer and a J-beta primer mix were used. Each CDR3 protein gets one entry after TCRdb re-called the 5' RACE reads with MiXCR. Of about 580,000 distinct CDR3 sequences listed, 45% to 55% are singletons. Of note for this clonotype: Its antigen remains unidentified.

The chain joins TRBV6-5 to TRBJ1-1; 12 nucleotides align to TRBD1. The specimen sequenced was blood. The receptor's source is a man older than 75 in good health. The chain's CDR3 is CASTRRWGQGATEAFF. Written as DNA, the CDR3 is TGTGCCAGCACACGGAGGTGGGGACAGGGGGCGACTGAAGCTTTCTTT.